A selection of T cell receptor beta chains follows, all from one sample in a study of identical twins. One entry per CDR3 protein, called by TCRdb with MiXCR from the 5' RACE reads. The profile shows some 660,000 distinct CDR3 sequences, 8.5% to 9% of them singletons. This same sample was also part of a study on yellow fever vaccine responses in identical twins.

Sequencing used PBMCs. The source is a woman aged 18-29 years in good health. CDR3s include the opening cysteine and the closing phenylalanine or tryptophan. A D gene is named only where the DNA matches it firmly. Clone size appears in some rows only: once, few, many, or a class for an expanded clone.

v_gene	abundance	d_gene	j_gene	CDR3nt	CDR3aa
TRBV7-8	NA	NA	TRBJ2-7	TGTGCCAGCAGCTTTTCACAGGGTGTCTACGAGCAGTACTTC	CASSFSQGVYEQYF
TRBV6-1	few	NA	TRBJ2-7	TGTGCCAGCAGTGAACAGTTCGGCTCCTACGAGCAGTACTTC	CASSEQFGSYEQYF
TRBV5-1	many	TRBD1	TRBJ2-3	TGCGCCAGCAGGACCGGGACAGGGGGCGCAGGAACGCAGTATTTT	CASRTGTGGAGTQYF
TRBV28	many	TRBD2	TRBJ2-2	TGTGCCAGCAGTTCACCGACTAGCAGGACCGGGGAGCTGTTTTTT	CASSSPTSRTGELFF
TRBV29-1	few	TRBD2	TRBJ2-4	TGCAGCGTTGGCGGCGGGGGGGGGAACATTCAGTACTTC	CSVGGGGGNIQYF
TRBV2	NA	NA	TRBJ2-1	TGTGCCAGCAGCGGAGCCGGGAGACGCGAGAATGAGCAGTTCTTC	CASSGAGRRENEQFF
TRBV10-3	many	NA	TRBJ2-1	TGTGCCATCAGTTTCGGACTACCTTACAATGAGCAGTTCTTC	CAISFGLPYNEQFF
TRBV21-1	NA	NA	TRBJ1-2	TGTGCCAGCAGCAAAGCCCAGAGGGGGCGATTGACTAACTATGGCTACACCTTC	CASSKAQRGRLTNYGYTF
TRBV6-5	NA	NA	TRBJ1-3	TGTGCCAGCAGTTACGATTGGGACGTTGGAAACACCATATATTTT	CASSYDWDVGNTIYF
TRBV11-3	many	TRBD2	TRBJ2-1	TGTGCCAGCAGCTTAGATCTTGCGGGAGAAGGCTACAATGAGCAGTTCTTC	CASSLDLAGEGYNEQFF
TRBV29-1	many	NA	TRBJ1-1	TGCAGCGGCCCTAGACAGACCCAGATGAACACTGAAGCTTTCTTT	CSGPRQTQMNTEAFF
TRBV5-5	NA	TRBD1	TRBJ2-3	TGTGCCAGCAGCTTGGCGGGGCAGGGGGCGAGGGCAGATACGCAGTATTTT	CASSLAGQGARADTQYF